A single sample is the source of the 3 T cell receptor beta chains below, sequenced in a study of T cells after yellow fever vaccination. TCRdb ran MiXCR on the 5' RACE reads and lists one entry per CDR3 protein. The sample contains hundreds of thousands of distinct CDR3 sequences, around 3.9% of which appear only once. This sample comprised PBMCs, obtained on the day of the yellow fever booster vaccination. The receptors here all came from a man younger than 30 who received the YFV17D yellow fever vaccine.

This clonotype has only a few counts. The chain is built from TRBV12-3 or TRBV12-4 and TRBJ2-5; 8 bases match TRBD2. The junction had 11 bases not matched to a gene; V was cut back by 6 bases and J by 5 bases. This CDR3 contains 15 residues. The CDR3 region has the DNA TGTGCCAGCAGGACCGGGGGGGCTAACAGGGAGACCCAGTACTTC. Protein product: CASRTGGANRETQYF.

This clonotype was detected many times. V usage is TRBV5-1 and J usage is TRBJ2-1; the match to TRBD2 covers 9 bases. V dropped 4 bases and J dropped 4; count of bases not matched to a gene: 12. Germline V lookup: CDR1 SGHRS, CDR2 YFSETQ. The CDR3 has 17 residues. The CDR3 nucleotides are TGCGCCAGCAGCCCTACAAAGACTAGCGGAAGTTACAATGAGCAGTTCTTC. Encoded protein: CASSPTKTSGSYNEQFF.

CDR3 DNA: TGCAGTGCTGGCCCAGTCGTGGGGGGGCGGGAGACCCAGTACTTC. Its translation is CSAGPVVGGRETQYF. This rearrangement joins TRBV20-1 to TRBJ2-5, with TRBD2 as a possible D gene (7 bases). Germline CDR1 reads DFQATT; CDR2 reads SNEGSKA (reference sequence). The ends were cut back, 5 bases at V and 5 bases at J, with 21 bases in the middle. This CDR3 region has 15 residues.